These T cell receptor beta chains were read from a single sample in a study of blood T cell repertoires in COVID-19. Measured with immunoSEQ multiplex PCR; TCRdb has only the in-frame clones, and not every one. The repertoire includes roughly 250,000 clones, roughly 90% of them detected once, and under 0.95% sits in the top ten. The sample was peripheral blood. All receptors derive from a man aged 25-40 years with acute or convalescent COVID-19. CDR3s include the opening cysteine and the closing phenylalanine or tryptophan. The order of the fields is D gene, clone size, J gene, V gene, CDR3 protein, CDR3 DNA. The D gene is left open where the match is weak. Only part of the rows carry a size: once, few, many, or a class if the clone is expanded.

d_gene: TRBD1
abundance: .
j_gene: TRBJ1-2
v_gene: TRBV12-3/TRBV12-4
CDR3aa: CASRTTGPYGYTF
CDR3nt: TGTGCCAGCAGGACGACAGGGCCCTATGGCTACACCTTC

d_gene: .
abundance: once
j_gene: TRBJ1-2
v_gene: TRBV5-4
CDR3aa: CASSEQDKTNYGYTF
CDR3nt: TGTGCCAGCAGTGAGCAGGACAAAACGAACTATGGCTACACCTTC

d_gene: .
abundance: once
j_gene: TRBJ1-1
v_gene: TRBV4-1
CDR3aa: CASSLTGDTEAFF
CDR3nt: TGCGCCAGCAGCCTAACAGGAGACACTGAAGCTTTCTTT

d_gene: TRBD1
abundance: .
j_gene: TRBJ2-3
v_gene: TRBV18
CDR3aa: CASSPGTATDTQYF
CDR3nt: TGTGCCAGCTCACCAGGGACAGCCACAGATACGCAGTATTTT

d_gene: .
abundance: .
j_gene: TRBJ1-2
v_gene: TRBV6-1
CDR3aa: CASSEARQYGYTF
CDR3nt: TGTGCCAGCAGTGAAGCGCGCCAATATGGCTACACCTTC

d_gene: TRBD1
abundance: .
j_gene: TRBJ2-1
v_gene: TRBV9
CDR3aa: CASRETGSSYNEQFF
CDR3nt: TGTGCCAGCAGGGAGACAGGGTCATCCTACAATGAGCAGTTCTTC

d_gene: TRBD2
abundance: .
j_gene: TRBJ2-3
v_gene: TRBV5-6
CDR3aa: CASSSWGLAGGPSDTQYF
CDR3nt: TGTGCCAGCAGCTCCTGGGGACTAGCGGGAGGTCCATCAGATACGCAGTATTTT

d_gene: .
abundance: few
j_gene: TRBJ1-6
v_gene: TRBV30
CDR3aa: CAWSVQGGEPLHF
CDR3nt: TGTGCCTGGAGTGTACAGGGTGGGGAACCCCTCCACTTT

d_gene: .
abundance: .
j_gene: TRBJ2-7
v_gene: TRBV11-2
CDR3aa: CASSLAYSEPPYEQYF
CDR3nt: TGTGCCAGCAGCTTAGCTTATTCTGAGCCCCCCTACGAGCAGTACTTC

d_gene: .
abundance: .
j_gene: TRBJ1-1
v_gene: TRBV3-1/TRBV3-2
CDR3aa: CASSQAIRGGEAFF
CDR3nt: TGTGCCAGCAGCCAAGCGATCAGAGGGGGTGAAGCTTTCTTT

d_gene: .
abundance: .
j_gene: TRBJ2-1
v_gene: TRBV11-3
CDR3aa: CASSGGGGDNEQFF
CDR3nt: TGTGCCAGCAGCGGAGGTGGAGGGGACAATGAGCAGTTCTTC

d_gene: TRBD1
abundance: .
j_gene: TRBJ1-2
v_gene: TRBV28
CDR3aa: CASFTTTGGNYGYTF
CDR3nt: TGTGCCAGCTTTACCACGACAGGGGGCAACTATGGCTACACCTTC

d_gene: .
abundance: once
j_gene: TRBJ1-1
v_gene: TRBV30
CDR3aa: CAWYEGVGDTEAFF
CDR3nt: TGTGCCTGGTATGAGGGGGTGGGGGACACTGAAGCTTTCTTT

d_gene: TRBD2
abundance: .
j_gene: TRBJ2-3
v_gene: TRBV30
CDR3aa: CAWSRGLAGADTQYF
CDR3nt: TGTGCCTGGAGTAGAGGACTAGCAGGGGCAGATACGCAGTATTTT

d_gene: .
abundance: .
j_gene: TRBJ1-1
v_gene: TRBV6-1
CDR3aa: CASSGQGNTEAFF
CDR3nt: TGTGCCAGCAGTGGGCAGGGAAACACTGAAGCTTTCTTT

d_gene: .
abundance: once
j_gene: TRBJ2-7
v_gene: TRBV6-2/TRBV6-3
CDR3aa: CASSYSLAPTYEQYF
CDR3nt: TGTGCCAGCAGTTACAGCCTAGCCCCCACCTACGAGCAGTACTTC

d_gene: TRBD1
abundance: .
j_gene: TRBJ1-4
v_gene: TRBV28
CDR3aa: CASSLSGGTGREKLFF
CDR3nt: TGTGCCAGCAGTTTGTCGGGCGGGACAGGGAGAGAAAAACTGTTTTTT